This TCR beta chain appears in the sequencing data of a study of cytomegalovirus exposure and HLA in healthy donors. Overall study results and limits: A later analysis linked a missense variant in DCLRE1C to the trimming of TCR beta V and J genes. Another analysis was done later, and it associated 16,951 TCR beta sequences with HLA alleles at 0.05 false discovery rate. In a later analysis, common viral pathogens appeared linked to several of the most significant clusters.

Donors consisted of healthy bone marrow donors. PCR amplification relied on 60 Vbeta primers (plus 13 Jbeta primers). Produced via immunoSEQ multiplex PCR; TCRdb's table is partial and in-frame only. The sample contains about 120,000 clones, 75% to 85% of which appear only once. V shed 6 bases, J shed 1 base, and the junction held 3 bases outside the gene matches. Germline V gene lookup returns CDR1 SNHLY and CDR2 FYNNEI. The CDR3 extends over 15 amino acids. Concerning this clone: Antigen unknown.

J is TRBJ2-1 and V is TRBV2, with TRBD2 identical over 10 bases. Sample: PBMCs. This sequence originates from a female donor in good health and CMV-seropositive. CDR3 in DNA: TGTGCCAGCAGGGAACTAGCGGGGTCCTACAATGAGCAGTTCTTC. It encodes CASRELAGSYNEQFF.